This T cell receptor (beta chain) was observed in a study of blood T cell repertoires in COVID-19. CDR1 SGDLS and CDR2 YYNGEE come from the germline V gene. This CDR3 region has 16 residues. V shed 4 bases and J shed 7 bases, with 20 bases lying between them. Authors' methods: Cell counts per sample came from amplifying reference gene primers. Using immunoSEQ multiplex PCR, the repertoire was profiled, and TCRdb retains in-frame clones only, with some absent. The DNA was the basis for D and trimming; V, J and clone size are from that table. Among 97,000 or so clones listed, about nine tenths were seen once.

Specimen: peripheral blood. The rearrangement links TRBV9 to TRBJ1-4; maybe TRBD1 (5 bases). The TCR sequence derives from a man in his sixties with acute or convalescent COVID-19. The DNA of the CDR3 is TGTGCCAGCAGCCCCCGCATTGGGGGGAGTGGTGAAAAACTGTTTTTT. Encoded protein: CASSPRIGGSGEKLFF.